The clone carrying this T cell receptor beta chain was recorded a few times. Its antigen is not identified. Germline V lookup: CDR1 SEHNR, CDR2 FQNEAQ (reference sequence). V lost 5 bases to trimming and J lost 4 bases; unmatched junction nucleotides: 13. The CDR3 has 18 residues. This record comes from a study of T cells in Graves' hyperthyroidism and ophthalmopathy. Study background: Peripheral blood was obtained at initial diagnosis, preceding any treatment.

The TCR beta CDR3 regions underwent amplification using RNA transcripts as the source. HTBI primers were used for first-round RT-PCR of the TCR CDR3. One entry per CDR3 protein results from TCRdb running MiXCR on the multiplex PCR reads. The sample carries about 380,000 distinct CDR3 sequences, roughly 13% recorded once. Among the patients, aged 18 to 65, hyperthyroidism was newly diagnosed and had lasted under 2 months. Findings and caveats of the study: Among clonotypes expanded in thyroid above 0.001, most were also found in blood.

The rearrangement uses TRBV7-9 and TRBJ1-3, with 11 nucleotides matching TRBD1. This clonotype was obtained from a man in his thirties or forties with Graves' hyperthyroidism that later progressed to Graves' ophthalmopathy. Sequenced material: blood. CDR3 in DNA: TGTGCCAGCAGCGCCGCCGAAGGACAGGGGGCGCGCGGAAACACCATATATTTT. It codes for CASSAAEGQGARGNTIYF.